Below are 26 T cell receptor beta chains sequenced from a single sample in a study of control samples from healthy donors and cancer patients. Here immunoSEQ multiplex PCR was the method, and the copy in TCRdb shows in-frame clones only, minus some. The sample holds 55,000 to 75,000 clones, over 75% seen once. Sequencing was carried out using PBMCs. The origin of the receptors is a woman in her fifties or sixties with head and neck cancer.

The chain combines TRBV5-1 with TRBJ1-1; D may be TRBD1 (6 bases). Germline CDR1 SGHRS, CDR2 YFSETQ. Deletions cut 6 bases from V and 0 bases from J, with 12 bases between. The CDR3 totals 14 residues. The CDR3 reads CASKGEAMNTEAFF. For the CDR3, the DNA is TGCGCCAGCAAGGGGGAGGCCATGAACACTGAAGCTTTCTTT.

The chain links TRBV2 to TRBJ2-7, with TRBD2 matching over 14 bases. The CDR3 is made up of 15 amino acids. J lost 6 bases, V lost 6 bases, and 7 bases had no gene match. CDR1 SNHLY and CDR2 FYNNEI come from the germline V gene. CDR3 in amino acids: CASRTSGGVNSEQYF. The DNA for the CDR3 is TGTGCCAGCAGGACTAGCGGGGGGGTAAACAGCGAGCAGTACTTC.

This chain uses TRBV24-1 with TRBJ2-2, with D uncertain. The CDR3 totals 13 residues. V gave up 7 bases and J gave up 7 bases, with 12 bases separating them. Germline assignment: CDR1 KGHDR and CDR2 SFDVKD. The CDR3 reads CATRPNSSGELFF. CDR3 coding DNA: TGTGCCACCAGGCCGAATTCGAGCGGGGAGCTGTTTTTT.

The CDR3 DNA reads as TGTGCCAGCAGTTCTCCAACAGCATACTCCTACGAGCAGTACTTC. Its protein product is CASSSPTAYSYEQYF. V is TRBV28 and J is TRBJ2-7, with D hard to call. V shed 4 bases and J shed 0 bases, with 13 bases lying between them. CDR3 length equals 15 residues. The germline V gene has CDR1 MDHEN and CDR2 SYDVKM.

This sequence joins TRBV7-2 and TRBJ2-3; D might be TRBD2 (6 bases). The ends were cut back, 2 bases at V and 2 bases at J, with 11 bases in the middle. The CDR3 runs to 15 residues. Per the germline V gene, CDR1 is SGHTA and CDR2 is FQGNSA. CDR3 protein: CASSLNRGTTDTQYF. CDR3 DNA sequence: TGTGCCAGCAGCTTAAACCGGGGGACCACAGATACGCAGTATTTT.

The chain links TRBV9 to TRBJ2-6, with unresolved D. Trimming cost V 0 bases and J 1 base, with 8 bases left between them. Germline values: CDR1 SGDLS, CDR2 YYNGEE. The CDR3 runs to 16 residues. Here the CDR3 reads CASSVARASGANVLTF. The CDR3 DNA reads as TGTGCCAGCAGCGTAGCCCGGGCTTCTGGGGCCAACGTCCTGACTTTC.

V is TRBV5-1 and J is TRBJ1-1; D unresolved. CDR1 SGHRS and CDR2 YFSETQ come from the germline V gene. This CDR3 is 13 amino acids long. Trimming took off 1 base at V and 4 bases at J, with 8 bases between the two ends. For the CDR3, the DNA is TGCGCCAGCAGCTTGTCGTCGGGCACTGAAGCTTTCTTT. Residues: CASSLSSGTEAFF.

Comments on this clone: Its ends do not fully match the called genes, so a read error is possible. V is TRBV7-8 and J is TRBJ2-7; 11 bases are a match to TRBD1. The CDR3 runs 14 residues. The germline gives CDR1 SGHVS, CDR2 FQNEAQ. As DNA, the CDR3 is TGTGCCAGCAGCTCATCGTCAGGAGGGGGACAGGGGGTTTTC. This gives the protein CASSSSSGGGQGVF.

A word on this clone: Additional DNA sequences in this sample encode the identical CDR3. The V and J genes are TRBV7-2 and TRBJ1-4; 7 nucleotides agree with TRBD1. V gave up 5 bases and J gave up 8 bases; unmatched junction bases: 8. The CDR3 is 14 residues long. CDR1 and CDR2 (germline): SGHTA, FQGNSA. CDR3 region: CASSLGGVGEKLFF. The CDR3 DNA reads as TGTGCCAGCAGCCTAGGGGGCGTGGGGGAAAAACTGTTTTTT.

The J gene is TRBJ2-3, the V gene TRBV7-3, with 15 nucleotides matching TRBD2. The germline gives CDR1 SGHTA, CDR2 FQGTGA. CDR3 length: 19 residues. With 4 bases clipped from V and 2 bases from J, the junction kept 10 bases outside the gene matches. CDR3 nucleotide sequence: TGTGCCAGCAGCTCCGACGGGACTAGCGGGGGGCAAATCACAGATACGCAGTATTTT. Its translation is CASSSDGTSGGQITDTQYF.

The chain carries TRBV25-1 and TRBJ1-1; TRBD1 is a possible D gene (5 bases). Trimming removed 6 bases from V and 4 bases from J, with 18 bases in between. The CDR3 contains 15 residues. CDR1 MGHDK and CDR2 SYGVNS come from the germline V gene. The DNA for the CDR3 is TGTGCCAGCAGAACCTCCAAGGACATCGTCACTGAAGCTTTCTTT. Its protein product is CASRTSKDIVTEAFF.

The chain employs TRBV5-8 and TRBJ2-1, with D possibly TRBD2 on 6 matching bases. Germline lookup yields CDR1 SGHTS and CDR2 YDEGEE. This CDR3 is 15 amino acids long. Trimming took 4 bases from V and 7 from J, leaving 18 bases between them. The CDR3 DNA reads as TGTGCCAGCAGCGCCCAACGGCGGGGTTATAATGAGCAGTTCTTC. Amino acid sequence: CASSAQRRGYNEQFF.

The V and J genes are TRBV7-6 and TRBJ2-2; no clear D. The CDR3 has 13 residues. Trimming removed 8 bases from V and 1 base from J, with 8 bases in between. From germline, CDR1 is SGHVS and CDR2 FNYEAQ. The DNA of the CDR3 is TGTGCCAGCGGGCACAAGAACACCGGGGAGCTGTTTTTT. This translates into CASGHKNTGELFF.

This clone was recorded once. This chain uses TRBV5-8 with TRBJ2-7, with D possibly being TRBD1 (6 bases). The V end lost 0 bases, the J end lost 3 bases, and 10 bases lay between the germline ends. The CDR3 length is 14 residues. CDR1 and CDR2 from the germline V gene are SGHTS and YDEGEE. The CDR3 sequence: CASSLVGTYYEQYF. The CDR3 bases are TGTGCCAGCAGCTTGGTCGGGACATACTACGAGCAGTACTTC.

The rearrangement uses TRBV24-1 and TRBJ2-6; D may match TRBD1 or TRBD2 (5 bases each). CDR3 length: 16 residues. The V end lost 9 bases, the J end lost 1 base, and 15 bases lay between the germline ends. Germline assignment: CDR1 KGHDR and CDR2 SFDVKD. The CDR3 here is CATGGRGRSGANVLTF. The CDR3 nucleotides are TGTGCCACCGGGGGACGTGGAAGGTCTGGGGCCAACGTCCTGACTTTC.

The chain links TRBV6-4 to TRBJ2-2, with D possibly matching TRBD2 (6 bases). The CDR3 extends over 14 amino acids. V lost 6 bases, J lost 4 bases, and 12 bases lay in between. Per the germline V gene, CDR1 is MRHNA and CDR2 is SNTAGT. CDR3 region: CASSREPLTGELFF. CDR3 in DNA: TGTGCCAGCAGCCGGGAGCCACTCACCGGGGAGCTGTTTTTT.

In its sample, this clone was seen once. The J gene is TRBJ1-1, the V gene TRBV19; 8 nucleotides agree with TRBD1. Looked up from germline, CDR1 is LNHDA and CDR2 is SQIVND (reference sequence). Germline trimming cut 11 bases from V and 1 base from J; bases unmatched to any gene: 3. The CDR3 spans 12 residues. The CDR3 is CASGTGNTEAFF. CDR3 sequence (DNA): TGTGCCTCCGGGACAGGGAACACTGAAGCTTTCTTT.

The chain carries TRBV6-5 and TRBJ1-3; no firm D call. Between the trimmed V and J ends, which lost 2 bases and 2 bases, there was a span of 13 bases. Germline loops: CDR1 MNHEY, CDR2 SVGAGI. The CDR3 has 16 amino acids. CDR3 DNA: TGTGCCAGCAGTTACAATACGGCGTATACTGGAAACACCATATATTTT. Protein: CASSYNTAYTGNTIYF.

The CDR3 region is CASSDRVTEAFF. The CDR3 DNA follows: TGTGCCAGCAGCGACAGGGTTACTGAAGCTTTCTTT. The chain joins TRBV6-5 to TRBJ1-1; TRBD1 aligns across 7 bases. The CDR3 is made up of 12 amino acids. Germline V CDR1 and CDR2: MNHEY, SVGAGI. Losses at the gene ends were 6 bases for V and 5 bases for J; bases not matched to a gene: 3.

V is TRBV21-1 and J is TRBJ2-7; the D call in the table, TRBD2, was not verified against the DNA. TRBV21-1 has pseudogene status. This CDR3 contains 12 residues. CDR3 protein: CASSSREGEQYF. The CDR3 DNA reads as TGTGCCAGCAGCTCAAGGGAGGGCGAGCAGTACTTC.

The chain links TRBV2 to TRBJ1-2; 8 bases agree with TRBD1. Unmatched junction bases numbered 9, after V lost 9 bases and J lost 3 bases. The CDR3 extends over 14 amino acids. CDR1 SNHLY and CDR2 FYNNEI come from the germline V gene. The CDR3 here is CARTDRGRDYGYTF. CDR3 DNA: TGTGCCAGGACAGACAGGGGACGGGACTATGGCTACACCTTC.

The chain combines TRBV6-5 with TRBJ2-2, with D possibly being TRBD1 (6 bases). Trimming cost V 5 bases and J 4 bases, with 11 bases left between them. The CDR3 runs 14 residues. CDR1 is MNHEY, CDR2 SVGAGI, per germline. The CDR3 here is CASSTDRSTGELFF. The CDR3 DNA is TGTGCCAGCAGTACCGACAGGAGCACCGGGGAGCTGTTTTTT.

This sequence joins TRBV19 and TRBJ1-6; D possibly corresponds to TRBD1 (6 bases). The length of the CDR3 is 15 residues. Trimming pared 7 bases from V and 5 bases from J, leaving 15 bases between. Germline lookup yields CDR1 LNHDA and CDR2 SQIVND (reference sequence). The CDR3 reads CASTLGDNHNSPLHF. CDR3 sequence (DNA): TGTGCCAGTACCTTGGGGGACAACCATAATTCACCCCTCCACTTT.

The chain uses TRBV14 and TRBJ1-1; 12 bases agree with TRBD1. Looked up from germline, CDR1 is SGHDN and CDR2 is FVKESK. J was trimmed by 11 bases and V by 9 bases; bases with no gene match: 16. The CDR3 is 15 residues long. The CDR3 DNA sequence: TGTGCCAGTAAAGGGACAGGGGGCGGATTAACAGGGGCTTTCTTT. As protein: CASKGTGGGLTGAFF.

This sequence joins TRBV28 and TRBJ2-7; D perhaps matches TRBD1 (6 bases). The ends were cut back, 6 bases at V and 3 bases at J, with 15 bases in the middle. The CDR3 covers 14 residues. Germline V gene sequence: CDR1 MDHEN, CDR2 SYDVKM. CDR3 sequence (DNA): TGTGCCAGCAGAAATACAGGGTTATTCTACGAGCAGTACTTC. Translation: CASRNTGLFYEQYF. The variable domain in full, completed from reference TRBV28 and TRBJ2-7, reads DVKVTQSSRYLVKRTGEKVFLECVQDMDHENMFWYRQDPGLGLRLIYFSYDVKMKEKGDIPEGYSVSREKKERFSLILESASTNQTSMYLCASRNTGLFYEQYFGPGTRLTVT.

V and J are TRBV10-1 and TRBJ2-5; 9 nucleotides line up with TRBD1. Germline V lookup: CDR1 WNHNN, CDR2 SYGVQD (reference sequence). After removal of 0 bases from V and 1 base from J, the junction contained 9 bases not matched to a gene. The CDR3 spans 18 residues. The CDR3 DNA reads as TGCGCCAGCAGTGAGTCCTCCCGGGACAGGGTTCCCCAAGAGACCCAGTACTTC. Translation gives CASSESSRDRVPQETQYF.